The 24 T cell receptor beta chains reported below all come from one sample, sequenced in a study of blood T cell repertoires in COVID-19 (dated by TCRdb to between 2020 and 2021). The protocol used for the library was the immunoSEQ multiplex PCR assay. This immuneACCESS table, as held by TCRdb, lists in-frame sequences with V and J called but not all clones. Of the missing ones, under half trace to an unresolved V gene in checked studies; the others have no known cause. For this sample the table gives under 200,000 clones, of which approximately 86% were detected only once. Roughly 18% of the sample rests with the top ten. The sequenced sample consisted of PBMCs or T cells enriched from blood (not recorded which). The receptors were sampled from a man aged 55 to 70 who had recovered from COVID-19.

This chain joins TRBV10-3 and TRBJ2-3; 7 bases are shared with TRBD2. Germline V gives CDR1 ENHRY, CDR2 SYGVKD. The CDR3 is made up of 13 amino acids. V shed 4 bases, J shed 4 bases, and the junction held 2 bases outside the gene matches. CDR3 residues: CAISASGADTQYF. DNA of the CDR3: TGTGCCATCAGTGCCAGCGGGGCAGATACGCAGTATTTT.

The chain has TRBV30 and TRBJ1-2; 11 bases agree with TRBD1. V trimming: 5 bases; J trimming: 7 bases; junction bases outside the gene matches: 9. Germline CDR1 reads GTSNPN; CDR2 reads SVGIG (reference sequence). This CDR3 is 14 amino acids long. The CDR3 nucleotides read TGTGCCTGGGACTACCGGGACAGGGGGGCTGGCTACACCTTC. Encoded protein: CAWDYRDRGAGYTF.

This clone was seen a single time. The chain recombines TRBV9 with TRBJ1-6, with D possibly TRBD1 on 5 matching bases. The ends were cut back, 5 bases at V and 8 bases at J, with 17 bases in the middle. Per germline, CDR1 SGDLS and CDR2 YYNGEE. This CDR3 has 15 amino acids. For the CDR3, the DNA is TGTGCCAGCAGTCCACCTCGCAGGGAAGATTCACCCCTCCACTTT. The encoded protein is CASSPPRREDSPLHF.

The chain combines TRBV30 with TRBJ1-4; the D is unclear. This CDR3 is built from 14 residues. Per germline, CDR1 GTSNPN and CDR2 SVGIG (reference sequence). V lost 2 bases to trimming and J lost 0 bases, with 7 bases between them. CDR3 nucleotides: TGTGCCTGGAGTCGGAGTTCAACTAATGAAAAACTGTTTTTT. Amino acids: CAWSRSSTNEKLFF.

The V gene is TRBV3-1 (or the pseudogene TRBV3-2), the J gene TRBJ2-1; D remains unclear. The germline V gene encodes CDR1 LGHDT and CDR2 YNNKEL (reference sequence). Trimming pared 3 bases from V and 4 bases from J, leaving 10 bases between. This CDR3 spans 14 amino acids. CDR3 protein: CASSHPNYYNEQFF. In nucleotides, the CDR3 is TGTGCCAGCAGCCATCCAAACTATTACAATGAGCAGTTCTTC.

This clone came up once. The chain combines TRBV6-5 with TRBJ2-7, with a tentative D call TRBD2 (7 bases). The CDR3 totals 14 residues. With 6 bases removed from V and 3 bases from J, the gap between germline ends came to 15 bases. Germline CDR1 MNHEY, CDR2 SVGAGI. The CDR3, as DNA: TGTGCCAGCAGGTCGAGGGGGGGTAACTACGAGCAGTACTTC. This sequence encodes CASRSRGGNYEQYF.

The chain combines TRBV29-1 with TRBJ2-1, with 8 bases identical to TRBD1. Looked up from germline, CDR1 is SQVTM and CDR2 is ANQGSEA. V dropped 7 bases and J dropped 6; count of bases not matched to a gene: 5. The CDR3 is 12 amino acids. CDR3 in DNA: TGCAGCGGCGGACAGGGCCGCAATGAGCAGTTCTTC. Residues: CSGGQGRNEQFF.

This sequence joins TRBV29-1 and TRBJ1-1; D uncertain. The CDR3 is 14 residues long. V was trimmed by 5 bases and J by 4 bases, leaving 17 bases between them. Germline V gene lookup returns CDR1 SQVTM and CDR2 ANQGSEA. In DNA form, the CDR3 reads TGCAGCGTTTCTAAAAGCGGGGAAGGCACTGAAGCTTTCTTT. It translates to CSVSKSGEGTEAFF.

The rearrangement links TRBV5-1 to TRBJ2-3, with a tentative D call TRBD1 (5 bases). The V end was cut by 6 bases, the J end by 2 bases, with 16 bases between. The V gene's germline CDR1 is SGHRS and CDR2 YFSETQ. The CDR3 loop spans 15 amino acids. CDR3 loop: CASTQGDQFTDTQYF. The CDR3 region has the DNA TGCGCCAGCACTCAGGGCGATCAGTTCACAGATACGCAGTATTTT.

The gene calls are TRBV19 and TRBJ2-1, with 9 bases lining up with TRBD2. Germline V gives CDR1 LNHDA, CDR2 SQIVND (reference sequence). V gave up 3 bases and J gave up 7 bases; unmatched junction bases: 4. The CDR3 runs to 14 residues. In nucleotides, the CDR3 is TGTGCCAGTAGTATTAGCGGGGGTCTGAATGAGCAGTTCTTC. This gives the protein CASSISGGLNEQFF.

The chain combines TRBV20-1 with TRBJ1-2; D perhaps matches TRBD1 (5 bases). The CDR3 spans 13 residues. CDR1 DFQATT and CDR2 SNEGSKA come from the germline V gene (reference sequence). The ends were cut back, 3 bases at V and 3 bases at J, with 11 bases in the middle. The CDR3 DNA is TGCAGTGCTAGTCTCGGCAGGGACTATGGCTACACCTTC. Its translation is CSASLGRDYGYTF.

This rearrangement joins TRBV6-5 to TRBJ2-1, with TRBD2 matching over 9 bases. Germline values: CDR1 MNHEY, CDR2 SVGAGI. The length of the CDR3 is 14 residues. V lost 10 bases to trimming and J lost 7 bases; unmatched junction nucleotides: 11. The CDR3 protein is CAISPSGKGNEQFF. CDR3 DNA sequence: TGTGCCATTTCGCCTAGCGGGAAGGGGAATGAGCAGTTCTTC.

CDR3 region: CASSLTSGRGNTIYF. CDR3 nucleotide sequence: TGTGCCAGCAGCTTGACCTCCGGGAGAGGAAACACCATATATTTT. The chain couples TRBV11-3 to TRBJ1-3; D unclear. V was cut by 3 bases and J by 4 bases, with 13 bases left in between. The CDR3 sequence is 15 residues long. In germline, CDR1 is SGHNT, CDR2 YENEEA.

The V gene is TRBV29-1, the J gene TRBJ2-7; TRBD1 matches 10 bases. Germline V gene sequence: CDR1 SQVTM, CDR2 ANQGSEA. The ends lost 5 bases at V and 5 bases at J; junction bases unmatched: 9. The CDR3 covers 14 residues. The CDR3 loop reads CSVPSGTGVDEQYF. The CDR3 DNA follows: TGCAGCGTTCCTTCCGGGACAGGGGTAGACGAGCAGTACTTC.

The chain is built from TRBV27 and TRBJ2-7; D gene uncertain. From germline, CDR1 is MNHEY and CDR2 SMNVEV (reference sequence). V was pared by 2 bases and J by 0 bases, with 11 bases between. This CDR3 spans 15 amino acids. The CDR3 sequence is CASSLVSGNSYEQYF. In nucleotides, the CDR3 is TGTGCCAGCAGTTTAGTCTCAGGCAACTCCTACGAGCAGTACTTC.

This CDR3 is CATSRVQGGVTNEKLFF. The CDR3 DNA follows: TGTGCCACCAGCAGAGTCCAAGGGGGTGTTACTAATGAAAAACTGTTTTTT. The V gene is TRBV15, the J gene TRBJ1-4, with D possibly being TRBD1 (6 bases). Germline CDR1 and CDR2: LNHNV and YYDKDF (reference sequence). This CDR3 is built from 17 residues. With 1 base removed from V and 2 bases from J, the gap between germline ends came to 14 bases.

This clone occurred once. The rearrangement joins TRBV5-1 to TRBJ1-2, with no clear D. V was clipped by 0 bases and J by 8 bases, with 11 bases between them. This CDR3 has 13 amino acids. Germline V gene data show CDR1 as SGHRS and CDR2 as YFSETQ. The CDR3 bases are TGCGCCAGCAGCTTGGTGCCAGGCGGGGGCTACACCTTC. This codes for CASSLVPGGGYTF.

The chain has TRBV7-3 and TRBJ2-7, with 7 bases matching TRBD1. Per germline, CDR1 SGHTA and CDR2 FQGTGA. V lost 4 bases and J lost 5; bases outside the gene matches: 11. This CDR3 spans 15 amino acids. Written as DNA, the CDR3 is TGTGCCAGCAGCTCTATCGGGGACAGTCGCAACGAGCAGTACTTC. It translates to CASSSIGDSRNEQYF. The full variable domain, completed using reference TRBV7-3 and TRBJ2-7, is GAGVSQTPSNKVTEKGKYVELRCDPISGHTALYWYRQSLGQGPEFLIYFQGTGAADDSGLPNDRFFAVRPEGSVSTLKIQRTERGDSAVYLCASSSIGDSRNEQYFGPGTRLTVT.

This rearrangement joins TRBV25-1 to TRBJ1-2; D gene uncertain. This CDR3 has 13 residues. Trimming cost V 3 bases and J 7 bases, with 12 bases left between them. Germline V CDR1 and CDR2: MGHDK, SYGVNS. The CDR3 DNA follows: TGTGCCAGCAGTGAGTCAGGTATTAGTGGCTACACCTTC. This encodes CASSESGISGYTF.

The gene calls are TRBV5-1 and TRBJ1-1, with 9 bases lining up with TRBD1. Per germline, CDR1 SGHRS and CDR2 YFSETQ. The CDR3 spans 15 residues. Germline trimming cut 4 bases from V and 1 base from J; bases unmatched to any gene: 5. The CDR3 DNA is TGCGCCAGCAGCGGATTACAGGGGGCGAACACTGAAGCTTTCTTT. This translates into CASSGLQGANTEAFF.

V gene TRBV19 combines with J gene TRBJ2-5; 10 bases match TRBD2. V shed 6 bases and J 0 bases; nucleotides not matched to a gene: 7. The CDR3 consists of 16 residues. The V gene's germline CDR1 is LNHDA and CDR2 SQIVND (reference sequence). For the CDR3, the DNA is TGTGCCAGTAGCCTCGGGACTAGCGAGCACCAAGAGACCCAGTACTTC. This encodes CASSLGTSEHQETQYF.

Here the CDR3 DNA reads TGTGCCAGCAGTTACTCGTCCGGGTCCGGAAACACCATATATTTT. This sequence encodes CASSYSSGSGNTIYF. This sequence joins TRBV6-5 and TRBJ1-3; D not certain. Trimming left V 0 bases short and J 4 bases short, with 10 bases between. The V gene's germline CDR1 is MNHEY and CDR2 SVGAGI. The CDR3 length is 15 residues.

The chain employs TRBV21-1 and TRBJ1-5. TRBV21-1 is marked as a pseudogene. The CDR3 contains 15 residues. The CDR3 nucleotides are TGTGCCAGCAGCAAAGAACCGGGTTGCAATCAGCCCCAGCATTTT. It codes for CASSKEPGCNQPQHF.

The chain uses TRBV18 and TRBJ1-5; D is unresolved. V lost 0 bases and J 0 bases, leaving 3 bases between the germline ends. The CDR3 length is 14 residues. Germline V gene lookup returns CDR1 KGHSH and CDR2 LQKENI. CDR3 DNA: TGTGCCAGCTCACCACCATATAGCAATCAGCCCCAGCATTTT. This encodes CASSPPYSNQPQHF.